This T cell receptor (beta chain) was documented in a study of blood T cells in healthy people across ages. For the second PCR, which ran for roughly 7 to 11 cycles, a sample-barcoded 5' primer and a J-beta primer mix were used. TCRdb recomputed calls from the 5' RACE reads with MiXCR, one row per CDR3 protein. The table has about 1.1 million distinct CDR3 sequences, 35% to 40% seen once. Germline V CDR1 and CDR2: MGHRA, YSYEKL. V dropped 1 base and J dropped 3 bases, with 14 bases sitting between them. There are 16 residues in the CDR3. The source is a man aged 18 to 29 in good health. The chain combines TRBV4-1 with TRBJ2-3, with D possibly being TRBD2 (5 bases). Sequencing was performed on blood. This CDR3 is CASSQVWTVFTDTQYF. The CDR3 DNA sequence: TGCGCCAGCAGCCAAGTTTGGACTGTCTTTACAGATACGCAGTATTTT.